The clone carrying this T cell receptor (beta chain) has a single count. The source of the sample is a study of radiation and T cells in renal cell carcinoma. Assay: immunoSEQ multiplex PCR; the TCRdb copy retains only in-frame clones and omits some. The sample yields fewer than 200,000 clones, 88% seen once. V lost 0 bases, J lost 1 base, and 7 bases lay in between. The CDR3 extends over 15 amino acids. Looked up from germline, CDR1 is SGDLS and CDR2 is YYNGEE. Time point reported: blood 4 weeks post-SBRT, at nephrectomy. The sample's treatment: 15 Gy SBRT to primary tumor, nephrectomy 4 weeks later. Nephrectomy followed 15 Gy stereotactic body radiation by 4 weeks.

The sample here was blood, taken from a patient whose treatment included radiotherapy and nephrectomy. The receptor comes from a woman aged 45-65 years with renal cell carcinoma. This chain joins TRBV9 and TRBJ1-4; no firm D call. The CDR3 reads CASSVGVLTNEKLFF. The CDR3, as DNA: TGTGCCAGCAGCGTAGGTGTTTTAACTAATGAAAAACTGTTTTTT.